One sample yielded the 23 T cell receptor beta chains listed below, sequenced in a study of cytomegalovirus exposure and HLA in healthy donors. This PCR relied on a set of 60 Vbeta primers and 13 Jbeta primers. Sequencing used immunoSEQ multiplex PCR; TCRdb keeps in-frame clones, though not all of them. The sample includes roughly 200,000 clones, around 80% of them seen just once. The sample consisted of PBMCs. The source is a man between 35 and 55 years old in good health and CMV-seronegative.

This chain connects TRBV7-2 to TRBJ2-1, with D maybe TRBD2 (5 bases). The length of the CDR3 is 17 residues. Germline V lookup: CDR1 SGHTA, CDR2 FQGNSA. V was clipped by 1 base and J by 4 bases, with 17 bases between them. CDR3 sequence (DNA): TGTGCCAGCAGCTTAGTATCAGGTACTAGATTTTACAATGAGCAGTTCTTC. This translates into CASSLVSGTRFYNEQFF. Complete variable domain (other parts from reference TRBV7-2 and TRBJ2-1): GAGVSQSPSNKVTEKGKDVELRCDPISGHTALYWYRQSLGQGLEFLIYFQGNSAPDKSGLPSDRFSAERTGGSVSTLTIQRTQQEDSAVYLCASSLVSGTRFYNEQFFGPGTRLTVL.

The V and J genes are TRBV6-6 and TRBJ2-1, with 7 positions matching TRBD1. Germline trimming cut 0 bases from V and 4 bases from J; bases unmatched to any gene: 0. The CDR3 length is 14 residues. CDR1 is MNHNY, CDR2 SVGAGI, per germline (reference sequence). The CDR3 protein is CASSYSDRYNEQFF. The CDR3 DNA reads as TGTGCCAGCAGTTACTCGGACAGGTACAATGAGCAGTTCTTC.

The chain recombines TRBV12-5 with TRBJ2-5; D call uncertain. Germline loops: CDR1 LGHNT, CDR2 FRNRAP. There are 13 residues in the CDR3. Trimming stripped 2 bases from V and 3 bases from J, with 7 bases between. The CDR3, as DNA: TGTGCTAGTGGTTTGTCCCCTAAAGAGACCCAGTACTTC. Translation: CASGLSPKETQYF.

The sample holds a few counts of this clone. The chain joins TRBV2 to TRBJ1-1; D remains unclear. V lost 8 bases to trimming and J lost 5 bases, with 15 bases between them. The CDR3 consists of 13 residues. CDR1 and CDR2 (germline): SNHLY, FYNNEI. CDR3 DNA: TGTGCCAGCGGCCGGCGTCTGGAGACTGAAGCTTTCTTT. Residues: CASGRRLETEAFF. Together with reference TRBV2 and TRBJ1-1, the CDR3 gives the full variable domain: EPEVTQTPSHQVTQMGQEVILRCVPISNHLYFYWYRQILGQKVEFLVSFYNNEISEKSEIFDDQFSVERPDGSNFTLKIRSTKLEDSAMYFCASGRRLETEAFFGQGTRLTVV.

The rearrangement joins TRBV2 to TRBJ1-5; 9 nucleotides align to TRBD1. After removal of 6 bases from V and 5 bases from J, the junction contained 5 bases not matched to a gene. The germline V gene has CDR1 SNHLY and CDR2 FYNNEI. The CDR3 contains 14 residues. DNA for the CDR3: TGTGCCAGCAGGGAGGACAGGGGAGATCAGCCCCAGCATTTT. Its protein product is CASREDRGDQPQHF.

The chain carries TRBV7-9 and TRBJ1-2, with a weak D call TRBD1 (5 bases). This CDR3 contains 13 residues. CDR1 is SEHNR, CDR2 FQNEAQ, per germline (reference sequence). V lost 1 base and J lost 4, with 7 bases in between. CDR3 protein: CASSLGQGYGYTF. The CDR3 DNA follows: TGTGCCAGCAGCTTAGGTCAGGGCTATGGCTACACCTTC.

The chain joins TRBV7-2 to TRBJ2-5; tentatively, D is TRBD1 (5 bases). Trimming removed 1 base at V and 1 base at J, with 7 bases between. The CDR3 totals 14 residues. Germline V gives CDR1 SGHTA, CDR2 FQGNSA. CDR3: CASSLDRTQETQYF. DNA of the CDR3: TGTGCCAGCAGCTTAGACAGGACCCAAGAGACCCAGTACTTC.

The V gene is TRBV18, the J gene TRBJ2-7; TRBD1 aligns across 7 bases. The CDR3 runs 14 residues. J gave up 2 bases and V 1 base, and 2 bases lay outside the gene matches. In germline, CDR1 is KGHSH, CDR2 LQKENI. The CDR3 DNA sequence: TGTGCCAGCTCACCACGGGACAGAACCTACGAGCAGTACTTC. Protein: CASSPRDRTYEQYF.

The chain joins TRBV2 to TRBJ1-2; 8 bases are a match to TRBD1. This CDR3 is 13 amino acids long. V lost 7 bases and J lost 8; bases outside the gene matches: 9. CDR1 and CDR2 from the germline V gene are SNHLY and FYNNEI. CDR3 DNA: TGTGCCAGCACTGGACAGGGTCTCGAGGGCTACACCTTC. This translates into CASTGQGLEGYTF.

The chain combines TRBV15 with TRBJ2-1, with D perhaps TRBD1 (5 bases). The CDR3 consists of 16 residues. Looked up from germline, CDR1 is LNHNV and CDR2 is YYDKDF (reference sequence). Trimming left V 1 base short and J 5 bases short, with 15 bases between. The CDR3 sequence is CATSRARQGPDNEQFF. DNA of the CDR3: TGTGCCACCAGCAGAGCTAGGCAGGGCCCGGACAATGAGCAGTTCTTC.

This rearrangement joins TRBV11-3 to TRBJ2-1, with D uncertain. Per the germline V gene, CDR1 is SGHNT and CDR2 is YENEEA. The CDR3 contains 13 residues. V was cut by 2 bases and J by 4 bases, with 6 bases left in between. CDR3 DNA sequence: TGTGCCAGCAGCTTACCACGGTACAATGAGCAGTTCTTC. Translating gives CASSLPRYNEQFF. Complete variable domain (other parts from reference TRBV11-3 and TRBJ2-1): EAGVVQSPRYKIIEKKQPVAFWCNPISGHNTLYWYLQNLGQGPELLIRYENEEAVDDSQLPKDRFSAERLKGVDSTLKIQPAELGDSAVYLCASSLPRYNEQFFGPGTRLTVL.

The chain joins TRBV6-5 to TRBJ1-1, with 11 bases matching TRBD1. This CDR3 region has 15 residues. From germline, CDR1 is MNHEY and CDR2 SVGAGI. The V gene end was trimmed by 7 bases and the J gene end by 6 bases; junction bases not matched to a gene: 10. The CDR3 protein is CASNQGQGVWAEAFF. In nucleotides, the CDR3 is TGTGCCAGCAACCAGGGACAGGGGGTTTGGGCTGAAGCTTTCTTT.

Concerning this clone: Other DNA sequences of this sample code for an identical CDR3. The chain has TRBV5-6 and TRBJ1-4; 8 bases match TRBD1. The CDR3 contains 15 residues. From germline, CDR1 is SGHDT and CDR2 YYEEEE. The J segment lost 5 bases and the V segment lost 2 bases, leaving 5 bases of the junction unmatched. The CDR3 coding sequence is TGTGCCAGCAGCTTACGGACAGGGCTGAATGAAAAACTGTTTTTT. It encodes CASSLRTGLNEKLFF.

The chain joins TRBV5-1 to TRBJ1-1, with D uncertain. The germline gives CDR1 SGHRS, CDR2 YFSETQ. The V end was cut by 0 bases, the J end by 8 bases, with 5 bases between. CDR3 length: 11 amino acids. The DNA of the CDR3 is TGCGCCAGCAGCTTGGGAGGGGAAGCTTTCTTT. It specifies CASSLGGEAFF.

This clone was recorded a few times. The chain uses TRBV7-9 and TRBJ2-3; D is possibly TRBD2 (5 bases). In germline, CDR1 is SEHNR, CDR2 FQNEAQ (reference sequence). The CDR3 length is 18 residues. V was shortened by 0 bases and J by 2 bases, with 18 bases between the two germline ends. DNA for the CDR3: TGTGCCAGCAGCTTAGCAAAGTTGGTCTCGGGGAACACAGATACGCAGTATTTT. Residues: CASSLAKLVSGNTDTQYF.

The chain is built from TRBV7-9 and TRBJ2-1, with 8 nucleotides matching TRBD2. This CDR3 is 19 amino acids long. Germline CDR1 SEHNR, CDR2 FQNEAQ (reference sequence). The V gene end was trimmed by 4 bases and the J gene end by 2 bases; junction bases not matched to a gene: 16. In DNA, the CDR3 is TGTGCCAGCAGCTCCACTGTAGCGGGGAAGGGGACGCCCTACAATGAGCAGTTCTTC. Protein sequence: CASSSTVAGKGTPYNEQFF.

The chain couples TRBV18 to TRBJ2-7, with TRBD1 identical over 8 bases. There are 13 residues in the CDR3. Germline trimming cut 6 bases from V and 4 bases from J; bases unmatched to any gene: 5. Germline V CDR1 and CDR2: KGHSH, LQKENI. The CDR3 protein is CASSQGQVYEQYF. The CDR3 nucleotides read TGTGCCAGCTCGCAGGGACAGGTGTACGAGCAGTACTTC.

The chain couples TRBV5-5 to TRBJ2-7; D uncertain. CDR1 and CDR2 (germline): SGHKS, YYEKEE (reference sequence). The CDR3 is 14 amino acids. The V gene lost 2 bases and the J gene lost 3 bases, with 12 bases spanning the gap. CDR3 DNA: TGTGCCAGCAGCTTTTCGAACTTCGACTACGAGCAGTACTTC. Encoded protein: CASSFSNFDYEQYF.

About this clone itself: This sample includes further DNA sequences coding for the same CDR3. The rearrangement uses TRBV9 and TRBJ2-5; 8 bases map to TRBD2. This CDR3 region has 14 residues. Germline V gene lookup returns CDR1 SGDLS and CDR2 YYNGEE. Trimming cost V 1 base and J 4 bases; bases outside gene matches: 3. In DNA, the CDR3 is TGTGCCAGCAGCGTACGGGGGGGAAGAGAGACCCAGTACTTC. Its protein product is CASSVRGGRETQYF.

This chain links TRBV6-1 with TRBJ1-5; D is ambiguous. Trimming cost V 6 bases and J 9 bases, with 12 bases left between them. Germline V gene data show CDR1 as MNHNS and CDR2 as SASEGT. The CDR3 loop spans 12 amino acids. DNA for the CDR3: TGTGCCAGCAGCCTCAGAGGGTTGCCCCAGCATTTT. Residues: CASSLRGLPQHF.

J is TRBJ2-2 and V is TRBV9, with a weak D call TRBD2 (6 bases). Germline V gene lookup returns CDR1 SGDLS and CDR2 YYNGEE. This CDR3 contains 17 residues. Trimming pared 4 bases from V and 0 bases from J, leaving 16 bases between. The CDR3 DNA is TGTGCCAGCAGCCCGATGCGGGACGTCGCGAACACCGGGGAGCTGTTTTTT. Its protein is CASSPMRDVANTGELFF.

The chain uses TRBV19 and TRBJ2-7; 9 bases fit TRBD1. Germline loops: CDR1 LNHDA, CDR2 SQIVND (reference sequence). The length of the CDR3 is 13 residues. V lost 4 bases and J lost 6; bases outside the gene matches: 4. The CDR3 bases are TGTGCCAGTAGTACCACAGGGGGCCTCGAGCAGTACTTC. This gives the protein CASSTTGGLEQYF.

The V call is TRBV27, the J call TRBJ2-7, with TRBD2 identical over 13 bases. Trimming at V came to 5 bases and at J to 5 bases, leaving 12 bases not matched to a gene. The CDR3 extends over 17 amino acids. Germline V gives CDR1 MNHEY, CDR2 SMNVEV (reference sequence). CDR3 amino acids: CASSPIPGTSGINEQYF. The DNA of the CDR3 is TGTGCCAGCAGTCCAATACCCGGGACTAGCGGGATCAACGAGCAGTACTTC.